This is a list of T cell receptor beta chains from one sample in a study of shared clonotypes between healthy human individuals. TCRdb's table, derived via immunoSEQ multiplex PCR, lists solely in-frame clones and lacks some. The sample holds millions of clones; about 93% are singletons and the top ten take under 2%. The material sequenced was naive CD8+ T cells from PBMCs. The source of these receptors is a man in his late teens or twenties in good health. Some clones in this sample may be carry-over from other donors' samples. The CDR3 runs from the conserved cysteine through the conserved F or W. D genes are given only for firm matches. Clone size is stated in some rows and not others, as once, few, many or a class when expanded.

D gene: NA
V gene: TRBV5-1
clone size: few
J gene: TRBJ2-1
CDR3 DNA: TGCGCCAGCAGCTTTGGTACGTTCGGGTTCTTC
CDR3 protein: CASSFGTFGFF

D gene: NA
V gene: TRBV11-2
clone size: once
J gene: TRBJ2-5
CDR3 DNA: TGTGCCAGCAGCCGTTACCCCCAGGCGTACCAAACAGAGACCCAGTACTTC
CDR3 protein: CASSRYPQAYQTETQYF

D gene: TRBD1
V gene: TRBV2
clone size: NA
J gene: TRBJ2-7
CDR3 DNA: TGTGCCAGCACTGGGACAGGGGGCGACCTATCCTACGAGCAGTACTTC
CDR3 protein: CASTGTGGDLSYEQYF

D gene: TRBD2
V gene: TRBV7-3
clone size: NA
J gene: TRBJ2-7
CDR3 DNA: TGTGCCAGCAGCCCGACTAGCGGGAGCTACGAGCAGTACTTC
CDR3 protein: CASSPTSGSYEQYF

D gene: NA
V gene: TRBV5-1
clone size: NA
J gene: TRBJ2-3
CDR3 DNA: TGCGCCAGCAGCTTTTCGCGGGGCGGCACAGATACGCAGTATTTT
CDR3 protein: CASSFSRGGTDTQYF

D gene: NA
V gene: TRBV4-1
clone size: NA
J gene: TRBJ2-1
CDR3 DNA: TGCGCCAGCAGCCAAAACGGTCTCCCCGGCAATGAGCAGTTCTTC
CDR3 protein: CASSQNGLPGNEQFF

D gene: NA
V gene: TRBV27
clone size: NA
J gene: TRBJ2-7
CDR3 DNA: TGTGCCAGCAGTTTATCCCGGACATTTTTGGACGAGCAGTACTTC
CDR3 protein: CASSLSRTFLDEQYF

D gene: NA
V gene: TRBV6-4
clone size: NA
J gene: TRBJ2-7
CDR3 DNA: TGTGCCAGCAGTGACTCGTCCCTAGGCGAGCAGTACTTC
CDR3 protein: CASSDSSLGEQYF

D gene: NA
V gene: TRBV4-3
clone size: NA
J gene: TRBJ2-7
CDR3 DNA: TGCGCCAGCAGCCAAGATTTCCACAGCGGCTACGAGCAGTACTTC
CDR3 protein: CASSQDFHSGYEQYF

D gene: NA
V gene: TRBV5-1
clone size: NA
J gene: TRBJ2-1
CDR3 DNA: TGCGCCAGCACACAGGATGGTGAGCAGTTCTTC
CDR3 protein: CASTQDGEQFF

D gene: TRBD2
V gene: TRBV7-2
clone size: NA
J gene: TRBJ2-1
CDR3 DNA: TGTGCCAGCAGCTTGGATTTAGCGGGCTTTGCCTACAATGAGCAGTTCTTC
CDR3 protein: CASSLDLAGFAYNEQFF

D gene: NA
V gene: TRBV28
clone size: NA
J gene: TRBJ2-3
CDR3 DNA: TGTGCCAGCAGTCACAAGACCGGGACCGTGGGCACAGATACGCAGTATTTT
CDR3 protein: CASSHKTGTVGTDTQYF

D gene: NA
V gene: TRBV28
clone size: NA
J gene: TRBJ1-1
CDR3 DNA: TGTGCCAGCAGTTTATCCCCTGAGAACACTGAAGCTTTCTTT
CDR3 protein: CASSLSPENTEAFF

D gene: TRBD1
V gene: TRBV5-6
clone size: NA
J gene: TRBJ1-1
CDR3 DNA: TGTGCCAGCAGCCGCCTGGGACAGGGGCTAGAAGCTTTCTTT
CDR3 protein: CASSRLGQGLEAFF

D gene: TRBD1
V gene: TRBV7-2
clone size: NA
J gene: TRBJ2-7
CDR3 DNA: TGTGCCAGCAGCTGGACAGGTCCCACCTACGAGCAGTACTTC
CDR3 protein: CASSWTGPTYEQYF

D gene: TRBD1
V gene: TRBV4-1
clone size: NA
J gene: TRBJ1-2
CDR3 DNA: TGCGCCAGCAGCCAAGACCCTGGGACAGGGGCCAGAGGGGGCTACACCTTC
CDR3 protein: CASSQDPGTGARGGYTF